Listed below are T cell receptor beta chains from one sample, sequenced in a study of blood T cell repertoires in COVID-19. Here immunoSEQ multiplex PCR was the method, and the copy in TCRdb shows in-frame clones only, minus some. The sample lists 130,000 or so clones; approximately 86% were seen once. Source material: peripheral blood. The origin of the receptors is a woman in her fifties or sixties who had recovered from COVID-19. The CDR3 runs from the conserved cysteine through the conserved F or W. The order of the fields is V gene, J gene, clone size, D gene, CDR3 DNA, CDR3 protein. A D gene is named only where the DNA matches it firmly. Clone sizes are given selectively: once, few, many, or a class where the clone is expanded.

TRBV6-2/TRBV6-3	TRBJ2-5	NA	NA	TGTGCCAGCAGTTACGCCGCATCCGGTCGTAGAACCCAGTACTTC	CASSYAASGRRTQYF
TRBV11-3	TRBJ2-5	NA	NA	TGTGCCAGCAGCGGAGGGCGGAGTGGGGAGACCCAGTACTTC	CASSGGRSGETQYF
TRBV19	TRBJ1-5	NA	TRBD1	TGTGCCAGTAGTCATCGAACAGGGGGCGGTCAGCCCCAGCATTTT	CASSHRTGGGQPQHF
TRBV27	TRBJ2-1	NA	TRBD2	TGTGCCAGCACCTGGACTAGCGGGCGGGTGGAGCAGTTCTTC	CASTWTSGRVEQFF
TRBV19	TRBJ2-1	NA	TRBD2	TGTGCCAGTAGTGGGAAGACTAGCGGGGCGCTGAGCTCCTACAATGAGCAGTTCTTC	CASSGKTSGALSSYNEQFF
TRBV6-5	TRBJ1-1	NA	TRBD1	TGTGCCAGCGGACAGGGGGCGCGAACTGAAGCTTTCTTT	CASGQGARTEAFF
TRBV30	TRBJ2-3	NA	NA	TGTGCCTGGAGTCGTGGAGGGAGCACAGATACGCAGTATTTT	CAWSRGGSTDTQYF
TRBV3-1/TRBV3-2	TRBJ2-3	NA	TRBD2	TGTGCCAGCAGCCTCCGGGGGGGCCCGGATACGCAGTATTTT	CASSLRGGPDTQYF
TRBV6-4	TRBJ2-1	NA	NA	TGTGCCAGCAGTGCCGAACTGGGGGCATACAATGAGCAGTTCTTC	CASSAELGAYNEQFF
TRBV25-1	TRBJ2-3	NA	NA	TGTGCCAGCAGTACTCTAGACAGCACAGATACGCAGTATTTT	CASSTLDSTDTQYF
TRBV15	TRBJ1-1	NA	TRBD1	TGTGCCACCAGCAGAGGACTTGGAGGGACAGGGAATGCTGAAGCTTTCTTT	CATSRGLGGTGNAEAFF
TRBV2	TRBJ1-4	many	NA	TGTGCCAGCCAAGGGGCAGGAGAAAAACTGTTTTTT	CASQGAGEKLFF
TRBV3-1/TRBV3-2	TRBJ2-3	NA	TRBD2	TGTGCCAGCAGTCGGACTAGACAAACAGATACGCAGTATTTT	CASSRTRQTDTQYF
TRBV14	TRBJ2-3	NA	NA	TGTGCCAGCAGCCAACCCCCTGAGTGGGGCCGCACAGATACGCAGTATTTT	CASSQPPEWGRTDTQYF
TRBV18	TRBJ2-2	NA	TRBD2	TGTGCCAGCTCACCAGAACGTCTAGCGGGGGGACTTTACACCGGGGAGCTGTTTTTT	CASSPERLAGGLYTGELFF
TRBV10-3	TRBJ2-1	NA	NA	TGTGCCATCAGTGAGTCGACCCGGGGGTTTCAGCAGTTCTTC	CAISESTRGFQQFF
TRBV9	TRBJ2-6	NA	TRBD1	TGTGCCAGCAGCCCATCGGGACAGGGGGCACACGGGGCCAACGTCCTGACTTTC	CASSPSGQGAHGANVLTF
TRBV5-6	TRBJ1-2	NA	TRBD1	TGTGCCAGCAGTCTCGTACCGGGACAGGGGGACTATGGCTACACCTTC	CASSLVPGQGDYGYTF
TRBV5-4	TRBJ2-3	NA	NA	TGTGCCAGCAGCCCGGGGGGCACAGATACGCAGTATTTT	CASSPGGTDTQYF
TRBV7-3	TRBJ2-5	NA	NA	TGTGCCAGCAGCTTGGTACCCCCCCCACAGTCAGAGACCCAGTACTTC	CASSLVPPPQSETQYF
TRBV30	TRBJ1-1	NA	TRBD1	TGTGCCTCCCGACCCCGTTGGACAGGGACTCACACTGAAGCTTTCTTT	CASRPRWTGTHTEAFF
TRBV12-5	TRBJ2-4	NA	TRBD2	TGTGCTAGTGGAAATGGGGGGGTATTCGGAAACATTCAGTACTTC	CASGNGGVFGNIQYF
TRBV7-8	TRBJ1-2	NA	NA	TGTGCCAGCAGCTCTCGGACAGCATATGGCTACACCTTC	CASSSRTAYGYTF
TRBV11-3	TRBJ2-1	few	NA	TGTGCCAGCAAAGGGGCAGGGCTGGGGAACAATGAGCAGTTCTTC	CASKGAGLGNNEQFF
TRBV7-6	TRBJ2-7	NA	NA	TGTGCCAGCAGCTTAGCAGGAGGCTCCTACGAGCAGTACTTC	CASSLAGGSYEQYF
TRBV7-2	TRBJ1-3	NA	NA	TGTGCCAGCAGCTTACTTTTCGGGGGGCTCGGAAACACCATATATTTT	CASSLLFGGLGNTIYF
TRBV5-5	TRBJ2-1	NA	NA	TGTGCCAGCAGCACACAGAACAATGAGCAGTTCTTC	CASSTQNNEQFF
TRBV3-1/TRBV3-2	TRBJ2-3	once	TRBD2	TGTGCCAGCAGCCAAGACGGGACTAGCCTCACAGATACGCAGTATTTT	CASSQDGTSLTDTQYF
TRBV6-8	TRBJ2-4	NA	NA	TGTGCCAGCAGTTACTCATTCATGTCCCCCACAGGGATAGCCAAAAACATTCAGTACTTC	CASSYSFMSPTGIAKNIQYF
TRBV7-2	TRBJ2-7	once	NA	TGTGCCAGCAGCTCTACCGCTGACTCTGAGCAGTACTTC	CASSSTADSEQYF
TRBV7-2	TRBJ1-6	NA	NA	TGTGCCAGCAGCTTAGCCCGGGGGGGGAAACTGAATTCACCCCTCCACTTT	CASSLARGGKLNSPLHF
TRBV23-1	TRBJ2-1	few	NA	TGCGCCAGCAGTCTAAACCCCGGGACTGGGAGCTCCTACAATGAGCAGTTCTTC	CASSLNPGTGSSYNEQFF
TRBV11-3	TRBJ2-5	NA	TRBD1	TGTGCCAGCAGCTTACATAGGGACAGGGAAAGGGGGCAAGAGACCCAGTACTTC	CASSLHRDRERGQETQYF
TRBV5-3	TRBJ2-2	NA	TRBD2	TGTGCCAGAAGCCTCTCGGAGGGTAGCGGGACCGGGGAGCTGTTTTTT	CARSLSEGSGTGELFF
TRBV7-8	TRBJ2-3	once	NA	TGTGCCAGCAGCTCGCTGACTAGCACAGATACGCAGTATTTT	CASSSLTSTDTQYF
TRBV3-1/TRBV3-2	TRBJ2-7	NA	NA	TGTGCCAGCAGCCAAGATAAGGGGATATACGAGCAGTACTTC	CASSQDKGIYEQYF
TRBV7-8	TRBJ2-3	once	TRBD2	TGTGCCAGCAGATTGAAGGAGGGGCTAGCGGGAGTCACAGATACGCAGTATTTT	CASRLKEGLAGVTDTQYF
TRBV5-1	TRBJ1-6	NA	NA	TGCGCCAGCAGCCTATCAGGGTCAGGAGATTCACCCCTCCACTTT	CASSLSGSGDSPLHF
TRBV5-4	TRBJ2-3	NA	NA	TGTGCCAGCAGTCTTGGGATGGGAGCGCAGTATTTT	CASSLGMGAQYF
TRBV6-2/TRBV6-3	TRBJ2-1	NA	NA	TGTGCCAGCAGTTTTAGCGGAAATGAGCAGTTCTTC	CASSFSGNEQFF
TRBV6-2/TRBV6-3	TRBJ1-5	NA	TRBD1	TGTGCCAGCAGTTACAGGATTACAGGGGGCGGCAATCAGCCCCAGCATTTT	CASSYRITGGGNQPQHF
TRBV7-2	TRBJ2-1	once	TRBD1	TGTGCCAGCAGCCCTTGGCCGGGACAGGGGGCTAGTGAGCAGTTCTTC	CASSPWPGQGASEQFF
TRBV4-1	TRBJ2-1	NA	TRBD2	TGCGCCAGCAGCCACCTAATTAGGACTAGCGGGCCTAGCTCCTACAATGAGCAGTTCTTC	CASSHLIRTSGPSSYNEQFF
TRBV6-1	TRBJ2-7	few	TRBD1	TGTGCCAGCAGTGAGACAGGGTTAGTGGAGGAGCAGTACTTC	CASSETGLVEEQYF
TRBV19	TRBJ1-5	NA	NA	TGTGCCAGTAAAGACAACCGACGTCAGCCCCAGCATTTT	CASKDNRRQPQHF
TRBV21-1	TRBJ2-1	NA	NA	TGTGCCAGCAGCAAAGCGAGAAGCGGGGGGGCTGCAAGTGAGCAGTTCTTC	CASSKARSGGAASEQFF
TRBV24-1	TRBJ2-5	few	NA	TGTGCCACCAGTACTTCCCAGGAAGAGACCCAGTACTTC	CATSTSQEETQYF
TRBV11-2	TRBJ1-2	NA	NA	TGTGCCAGCAGCTTAGGAGGGACAATTCCCAGGGGTTATGGCTACACCTTC	CASSLGGTIPRGYGYTF
TRBV7-3	TRBJ2-3	NA	NA	TGTGCCAGCAGCTTAACCGCAGGGGTTTACACAGATACGCAGTATTTT	CASSLTAGVYTDTQYF